Presented here are 17 T cell receptor beta chains from one specimen sequenced in a study of T cell repertoires in aging, cancer and after chemotherapy. Multiplex touch-down PCR with TRB-A/B primers amplified rearranged V-D-J TRB sequences. One entry per CDR3 protein results from TCRdb running MiXCR on the multiplex PCR reads. The table has approximately 2,000 distinct CDR3 sequences, roughly 27% seen once. The template was genomic DNA from peripheral blood, not RNA. The sequencing input was blood. These receptors were taken from a human donor with a solid tumor.

This clonotype occurred a few times. The V call is TRBV28, the J call TRBJ1-6, with 9 nucleotides matching TRBD1. Germline loops: CDR1 MDHEN, CDR2 SYDVKM. The CDR3 loop spans 17 amino acids. Unmatched junction bases numbered 9, after V lost 5 bases and J lost 4 bases. The CDR3 is CASSPPGQGFYNSPLHF. The CDR3 DNA follows: TGTGCCAGCAGTCCACCGGGACAGGGATTTTATAATTCACCCCTCCACTTT.

This chain uses TRBV7-2 with TRBJ2-7; D is ambiguous. Between the trimmed V and J ends, which lost 5 bases and 5 bases, there was a span of 7 bases. Germline values: CDR1 SGHTA, CDR2 FQGNSA. The CDR3 is 11 amino acids. CDR3 DNA: TGTGCCAGCAGCGTTCTCAACGAGCAGTACTTC. Its protein is CASSVLNEQYF.

The chain recombines TRBV5-6 with TRBJ2-1; D gene ambiguous. V gave up 0 bases and J gave up 9 bases, with 7 bases separating them. Germline assignment: CDR1 SGHDT and CDR2 YYEEEE. The CDR3 totals 12 residues. Here the CDR3 reads CASSLAKTEQFF. CDR3 coding DNA: TGTGCCAGCAGCTTGGCGAAGACTGAGCAGTTCTTC.

Relative to its sample, this clonotype is medium-sized (0.01 to 0.1%). V usage is TRBV30 and J usage is TRBJ1-4; 7 nucleotides agree with TRBD1. The trim removed 3 bases at V and 5 bases at J, leaving 9 bases unmatched. Per germline, CDR1 GTSNPN and CDR2 SVGIG (reference sequence). CDR3 length: 15 residues. The CDR3 spells CAWSLVTGNNEKLFF. CDR3 bases: TGTGCCTGGAGCCTGGTGACAGGGAACAATGAAAAACTGTTTTTT.

This clonotype is deemed medium-sized. The chain joins TRBV6-1 to TRBJ1-5; D uncertain. From germline, CDR1 is MNHNS and CDR2 SASEGT. Deletions cut 4 bases from V and 6 bases from J, with 10 bases between. CDR3 size: 13 residues. The DNA of the CDR3 is TGTGCCAGCAGTGCTTCCCCCCTTCAGCCCCAGCATTTT. This translates into CASSASPLQPQHF.

The J gene is TRBJ1-1, the V gene TRBV11-2; D is unclear. Germline V lookup: CDR1 SGHAT, CDR2 FQNNGV. Trimming took off 4 bases at V and 0 bases at J, with 9 bases between the two ends. The CDR3 sequence is 14 residues long. In DNA, the CDR3 is TGTGCCAGCAGCTCGGGGTTGATGAACACTGAAGCTTTCTTT. This sequence encodes CASSSGLMNTEAFF.

This clonotype turned up a few times. The genes are TRBV19 and TRBJ1-1; 7 nucleotides align to TRBD1. This CDR3 is built from 13 residues. Losses at the gene ends were 5 bases for V and 11 bases for J; bases not matched to a gene: 11. Germline-derived CDR1 and CDR2 are LNHDA and SQIVND (reference sequence). The CDR3 loop is CASSSRSGQAAFF. CDR3 DNA sequence: TGTGCCAGTAGTTCACGCTCTGGACAGGCGGCTTTCTTT.

This clonotype ranks as large (0.1 to 1%). The J gene is TRBJ2-1, the V gene TRBV7-3, with D possibly TRBD1 on 5 matching bases. Trimming took off 2 bases at V and 0 bases at J, with 8 bases between the two ends. Germline-derived CDR1 and CDR2 are SGHTA and FQGTGA. The CDR3 is 15 residues long. The CDR3 nucleotides read TGTGCCAGCAGCTTACAGGGTAGCTCCTACAATGAGCAGTTCTTC. Translated, it gives CASSLQGSSYNEQFF.

The chain uses TRBV20-1 and TRBJ2-3, with a tentative D call TRBD2 (6 bases). V was cut by 4 bases and J by 2 bases, with 16 bases left in between. Germline V gene data show CDR1 as DFQATT and CDR2 as SNEGSKA (reference sequence). The CDR3 loop spans 15 amino acids. DNA for the CDR3: TGCAGTGCTAAGGGACTTTACGAATTCACAGATACGCAGTATTTT. Protein product: CSAKGLYEFTDTQYF.

This clonotype showed up just a few times. The chain couples TRBV7-2 to TRBJ1-2; no firm D call. Germline CDR1 is SGHTA and CDR2 is FQGNSA. Trimming pared 1 base from V and 8 bases from J, leaving 17 bases between. This CDR3 region has 15 residues. CDR3 in amino acids: CASSLGADKLGGYTF. In DNA, the CDR3 is TGTGCCAGCAGCTTAGGGGCGGATAAATTAGGCGGCTACACCTTC.

This clonotype was seen a handful of times. This chain uses TRBV27 with TRBJ2-7, with 7 bases lining up with TRBD1. CDR1 and CDR2 from the germline V gene are MNHEY and SMNVEV (reference sequence). Trimming at V came to 5 bases and at J to 4 bases, leaving 8 bases not matched to a gene. The CDR3 length is 14 residues. In DNA, the CDR3 is TGTGCCAGCAGTCCGGAGACAGGGCATTACGAGCAGTACTTC. Amino acids: CASSPETGHYEQYF.

By share, this clonotype counts as medium-sized. This sequence joins TRBV6-6 and TRBJ2-7, with 8 bases fitting TRBD1. Trimming at V came to 5 bases and at J to 2 bases, leaving 5 bases not matched to a gene. This CDR3 region has 14 residues. CDR1 and CDR2 from the germline V gene are MNHNY and SVGAGI (reference sequence). The CDR3 DNA is TGTGCCAGCAGTACGACAGGGGCCCCCTACGAGCAGTACTTC. It encodes CASSTTGAPYEQYF.

This clonotype is labeled medium-sized. This rearrangement joins TRBV19 to TRBJ1-2; TRBD1 is a possible D gene (6 bases). CDR1 LNHDA and CDR2 SQIVND come from the germline V gene (reference sequence). The CDR3 spans 14 residues. Trimming cost V 7 bases and J 2 bases, with 14 bases left between them. The CDR3, as DNA: TGTGCCAGTACCTCGGGACATTTAAACTATGGCTACACCTTC. Its protein product is CASTSGHLNYGYTF.

This clonotype is termed large. The rearrangement uses TRBV29-1 and TRBJ2-7; TRBD1 agrees at 7 bases. The germline V gene encodes CDR1 SQVTM and CDR2 ANQGSEA. The CDR3 is 16 residues long. After removal of 0 bases from V and 2 bases from J, the junction contained 10 bases not matched to a gene. The CDR3 nucleotides are TGCAGCGTTGAAGAATCGACAGGGTTCCGTGCCTACGAGCAGTACTTC. This translates into CSVEESTGFRAYEQYF.

The gene calls are TRBV12-3 or TRBV12-4 and TRBJ2-4; TRBD1 matches at 7 bases. Trimming at V came to 5 bases and at J to 5 bases, leaving 12 bases not matched to a gene. This CDR3 comprises 16 residues. DNA for the CDR3: TGTGCCAGCAGTCATCCCGGGACAGCCTCGCAAAACATTCAGTACTTC. Translating gives CASSHPGTASQNIQYF.

This clonotype was counted only a few times. The chain carries TRBV6-2 or TRBV6-3 and TRBJ1-6, with 7 bases aligning to TRBD1. Trimming removed 5 bases from V and 9 bases from J; junction bases left unmatched: 4. This CDR3 spans 13 amino acids. In germline, CDR1 is MNHEY, CDR2 SVGEGT. The CDR3 region has the DNA TGTGCCAGCAGTCTAGGGACAGTTTCACCCCTCCACTTT. Encoded protein: CASSLGTVSPLHF.

The table lists this clonotype with a few counts. The chain carries TRBV20-1 and TRBJ2-3; TRBD2 agrees at 11 bases. The CDR3 loop spans 14 amino acids. V shed 3 bases and J 3 bases; nucleotides not matched to a gene: 2. Looked up from germline, CDR1 is DFQATT and CDR2 is SNEGSKA (reference sequence). The CDR3 DNA is TGCAGTGCTAGTTTAGCGGGAGGGACAGATACGCAGTATTTT. Amino acid sequence: CSASLAGGTDTQYF.